These 31 T cell receptor beta chains originate from one sample sequenced in a study of OX40 agonist ivuxolimab in advanced cancers. The protocol was immunoSEQ multiplex PCR, while the TCRdb copy is restricted to in-frame clones and leaves out a portion. The sample includes roughly 59,000 clones, more than 85% seen only once; the top ten take roughly an eighth. The sample consisted of CD4+ or CD8+ T cells sorted from blood, taken in a trial of the OX40 agonist ivuxolimab. Receptor source: an adult with an advanced solid tumor such as melanoma, head and neck, liver or kidney cancer.

J is TRBJ2-4 and V is TRBV30; D possibly corresponds to TRBD2 (5 bases). The CDR3 runs 14 residues. From germline, CDR1 is GTSNPN and CDR2 SVGIG (reference sequence). The V end was cut by 3 bases, the J end by 6 bases, with 15 bases between. The CDR3 nucleotides read TGTGCCTGGAGGGAGGCCACGTTTGGAAACATTCAGTACTTC. Amino acids: CAWREATFGNIQYF.

This sequence joins TRBV18 and TRBJ1-1; 9 bases map to TRBD1. Germline V gene data show CDR1 as KGHSH and CDR2 as LQKENI. The CDR3 is made up of 15 amino acids. With V trimmed by 3 bases and J by 0 bases, 2 bases remained unmatched. Written as DNA, the CDR3 is TGTGCCAGCTCACCCACAGGGGGCTTGAACACTGAAGCTTTCTTT. Translating gives CASSPTGGLNTEAFF.

V and J are TRBV29-1 and TRBJ1-2; no definite D call. This CDR3 is 13 amino acids long. CDR1 and CDR2 (germline): SQVTM, ANQGSEA. Trimming took 6 bases from V and 2 from J, leaving 13 bases between them. This CDR3 reads CSVSGESNYGYTF. The CDR3 DNA reads as TGCAGCGTGTCCGGTGAATCCAACTATGGCTACACCTTC.

V and J are TRBV9 and TRBJ2-1; D might be TRBD2 (7 bases). Germline assignment: CDR1 SGDLS and CDR2 YYNGEE. CDR3 length: 16 amino acids. V dropped 3 bases and J dropped 7 bases, with 20 bases sitting between them. DNA of the CDR3: TGTGCCAGCAGCGCCCCTAGGGGGGGCGCCCAGAATGAGCAGTTCTTC. It is translated as CASSAPRGGAQNEQFF.

The chain carries TRBV7-3 and TRBJ2-3; maybe TRBD1 (5 bases). This CDR3 has 16 residues. Trimming took off 1 base at V and 2 bases at J, with 13 bases between the two ends. CDR1 is SGHTA, CDR2 FQGTGA, per germline. CDR3 protein: CASSLSGRGNTDTQYF. CDR3 bases: TGTGCCAGCAGCTTAAGCGGTAGGGGCAACACAGATACGCAGTATTTT.

V usage is TRBV7-2 and J usage is TRBJ1-3; D not resolved. Germline V CDR1 and CDR2: SGHTA, FQGNSA. The V and J ends lost 1 base and 0 bases respectively, with 4 bases between them. The CDR3 has 14 residues. The CDR3 loop is CASSLGSSGNTIYF. In DNA, the CDR3 is TGTGCCAGCAGCTTAGGGAGCTCTGGAAACACCATATATTTT.

This chain joins TRBV2 and TRBJ1-1; 9 nucleotides match TRBD1. Unmatched junction bases numbered 10, after V lost 3 bases and J lost 8 bases. The CDR3 contains 15 residues. Looked up from germline, CDR1 is SNHLY and CDR2 is FYNNEI. CDR3: CASSDLTQGAGEAFF. CDR3 coding DNA: TGTGCCAGCAGTGATTTAACACAGGGGGCGGGCGAAGCTTTCTTT.

This clone came up once. This chain uses TRBV27 with TRBJ2-7, with 7 bases that match TRBD2. V lost 0 bases and J lost 5; bases outside the gene matches: 4. In germline, CDR1 is MNHEY, CDR2 SMNVEV (reference sequence). The CDR3 runs to 14 residues. CDR3 region: CASSLSLGRDEQYF. The CDR3 nucleotides read TGTGCCAGCAGTTTATCTCTGGGGAGGGACGAGCAGTACTTC.

The rearrangement joins TRBV9 to TRBJ2-7, with a weak D call TRBD1 (5 bases). V was clipped by 0 bases and J by 5 bases, with 12 bases between them. CDR1 and CDR2 (germline): SGDLS, YYNGEE. This CDR3 is built from 14 residues. In DNA, the CDR3 is TGTGCCAGCAGCGTAGCCTCGACAGTCCACGAGCAGTACTTC. Its translation is CASSVASTVHEQYF.

V gene TRBV4-1 combines with J gene TRBJ2-3, with 8 bases matching TRBD2. J gave up 6 bases and V 4 bases, and 9 bases lay outside the gene matches. The CDR3 has 15 amino acids. The V gene's germline CDR1 is MGHRA and CDR2 YSYEKL. This CDR3 is CASSRIAGSSDTQYF. CDR3 nucleotide sequence: TGCGCCAGCAGCCGCATAGCGGGGTCGTCGGATACGCAGTATTTT.

This rearrangement joins TRBV27 to TRBJ2-5; tentatively, D is TRBD2 (6 bases). Trimming took 5 bases from V and 0 from J, leaving 10 bases between them. This CDR3 has 14 residues. The germline V gene has CDR1 MNHEY and CDR2 SMNVEV (reference sequence). DNA for the CDR3: TGTGCCAGCAGTCGGGGGACGGACCAAGAGACCCAGTACTTC. The encoded protein is CASSRGTDQETQYF.

CDR3 nucleotides: TGTGCCAGCAGTCCGTATAGTGGGACAGGGCTAATTGGCAATCAGCCCCAGCATTTT. It encodes CASSPYSGTGLIGNQPQHF. The chain combines TRBV27 with TRBJ1-5; the match to TRBD1 covers 9 bases. Looked up from germline, CDR1 is MNHEY and CDR2 is SMNVEV (reference sequence). Trimming at V came to 5 bases and at J to 2 bases, leaving 16 bases not matched to a gene. The CDR3 spans 19 residues.

DNA of the CDR3: TGTGCCAGCATGGGACTAGGGGACGAGCAGTACTTC. It yields the protein CASMGLGDEQYF. The rearrangement joins TRBV7-2 to TRBJ2-7; 8 bases align to TRBD2. Germline CDR1 and CDR2: SGHTA and FQGNSA. This CDR3 comprises 12 residues. V lost 7 bases to trimming and J lost 5 bases; unmatched junction nucleotides: 4.

This clone was counted only a few times. The rearrangement uses TRBV7-2 and TRBJ2-2, with D unclear. V was cut by 1 base and J by 5 bases, with 11 bases left in between. The germline V gene has CDR1 SGHTA and CDR2 FQGNSA. This CDR3 is 15 amino acids long. The CDR3 sequence is CASSLVGHGTGELFF. As DNA, the CDR3 is TGTGCCAGCAGCTTAGTCGGCCACGGAACCGGGGAGCTGTTTTTT.

V is TRBV4-1 and J is TRBJ2-3, with D possibly being TRBD2 (6 bases). This CDR3 is built from 16 residues. V was shortened by 0 bases and J by 3 bases, with 13 bases between the two germline ends. Germline-derived CDR1 and CDR2 are MGHRA and YSYEKL. CDR3 nucleotide sequence: TGCGCCAGCAGCCAAGATCTACGACTAGGGACAGATACGCAGTATTTT. Translating it yields CASSQDLRLGTDTQYF.

The chain joins TRBV4-2 to TRBJ2-3; D gene unclear. This CDR3 is built from 14 residues. The germline CDR1 and CDR2 sequences are LGHNA and YNFKEQ. V was clipped by 1 base and J by 3 bases, with 8 bases between them. This CDR3 reads CASSQGHGTDTQYF. The CDR3, as DNA: TGTGCCAGCAGCCAAGGTCATGGGACAGATACGCAGTATTTT.

J is TRBJ1-1 and V is TRBV5-1; 10 bases fit TRBD1. CDR1 and CDR2 from the germline V gene are SGHRS and YFSETQ. V was clipped by 3 bases and J by 4 bases; unmatched bases: 6. The CDR3 loop spans 15 amino acids. DNA of the CDR3: TGCGCCAGCAGCTCTCAGGACAGGGGGAGCACTGAAGCTTTCTTT. The encoded protein is CASSSQDRGSTEAFF.

This clone appeared once. This rearrangement joins TRBV7-9 to TRBJ1-4; D remains unclear. Germline V CDR1 and CDR2: SEHNR, FQNEAQ (reference sequence). The CDR3 runs to 15 residues. Trimming pared 1 base from V and 5 bases from J, leaving 11 bases between. The CDR3 nucleotides are TGTGCCAGCAGCTTAGGTCCAGGAAGAAATGAAAAACTGTTTTTT. Translated, it gives CASSLGPGRNEKLFF.

In the case of this clone: One junction end disagrees with the germline gene, perhaps due to a read error. V gene TRBV11-3 combines with J gene TRBJ2-7; TRBD1 matches at 8 bases. The CDR3 spans 12 residues. Germline CDR1 SGHNT, CDR2 YENEEA. The CDR3 nucleotides are TGCGCCAGCAGCCAAGGTGGACAGGGTCCCTACTTC. Translated, it gives CASSQGGQGPYF.

V gene TRBV4-1 combines with J gene TRBJ2-4, with a possible D match to TRBD1 (5 bases). V was clipped by 6 bases and J by 5 bases, with 8 bases between them. Germline CDR1 and CDR2: MGHRA and YSYEKL. The CDR3 sequence is 12 residues long. The CDR3 is CASRGLENIQYF. The CDR3 DNA is TGCGCCAGCAGGGGGCTGGAAAACATTCAGTACTTC.

V is TRBV4-2 and J is TRBJ2-7; 11 nucleotides line up with TRBD2. The V and J ends lost 1 base and 3 bases, in that order; junction bases with no gene match: 2. The CDR3 sequence is 15 residues long. CDR1 LGHNA and CDR2 YNFKEQ come from the germline V gene. CDR3 loop: CASSQASGGIYEQYF. CDR3 sequence (DNA): TGTGCCAGCAGCCAAGCTAGCGGGGGGATCTACGAGCAGTACTTC.

J is TRBJ1-1 and V is TRBV4-1; 12 bases match TRBD1. Trimming took 6 bases from V and 6 from J; bases not matched to a gene: 14. CDR1 and CDR2 (germline): MGHRA, YSYEKL. CDR3 length equals 17 residues. This CDR3 reads CASSYRIGTGGNAEAFF. CDR3 DNA: TGCGCCAGCAGTTACCGGATAGGGACAGGGGGCAACGCTGAAGCTTTCTTT.

The chain uses TRBV10-2 and TRBJ2-7; 8 bases are a match to TRBD2. J lost 1 base, V lost 1 base, and 3 bases had no gene match. This CDR3 region has 15 residues. CDR1 is WSHSY and CDR2 is SAAADI in the germline V gene. The CDR3 here is CASSEWVAGSYEQYF. CDR3 bases: TGCGCCAGCAGTGAGTGGGTAGCGGGGTCCTACGAGCAGTACTTC.

The V gene is TRBV5-4, the J gene TRBJ2-1, with D possibly TRBD1 on 6 matching bases. CDR3 length equals 15 residues. From germline, CDR1 is SGHNT and CDR2 YYREEE (reference sequence). V lost 2 bases to trimming and J lost 5 bases, with 14 bases between them. The CDR3 reads CASSFGQILNNEQFF. In nucleotides, the CDR3 is TGTGCCAGCAGCTTTGGACAGATCCTTAACAATGAGCAGTTCTTC.

The V call is TRBV15, the J call TRBJ2-1, with a weak D call TRBD1 (6 bases). Germline V CDR1 and CDR2: LNHNV, YYDKDF (reference sequence). The length of the CDR3 is 15 residues. The germline V and J ends were trimmed by 1 base and 4 bases, with 11 bases remaining between them. The CDR3 bases are TGTGCCACCAGCAGAGTAACAAGGGGGTACAATGAGCAGTTCTTC. The encoded protein is CATSRVTRGYNEQFF.

The CDR3 sequence: CASSEGAGREQYF. For the CDR3, the DNA is TGTGCCAGCAGTGAAGGGGCAGGGAGAGAGCAGTACTTC. The chain carries TRBV6-1 and TRBJ2-7; the D gene could be TRBD1 or TRBD2 (5 bases each). Germline CDR1 reads MNHNS; CDR2 reads SASEGT. The CDR3 length is 13 residues. V gave up 1 base and J gave up 7 bases, with 11 bases separating them.

The chain links TRBV7-9 to TRBJ2-1, with D possibly matching TRBD2 (5 bases). CDR3 size: 14 residues. Trimming took off 2 bases at V and 7 bases at J, with 12 bases between the two ends. CDR1 is SEHNR, CDR2 FQNEAQ, per germline (reference sequence). CDR3 region: CASSLTARRNEQFF. Written as DNA, the CDR3 is TGTGCCAGCAGCTTAACGGCCCGGAGGAATGAGCAGTTCTTC.

This clone occurred once. The chain joins TRBV5-4 to TRBJ1-1, with D hard to call. CDR3 length equals 13 residues. Between the trimmed V and J ends, which lost 4 bases and 3 bases, there was a span of 10 bases. The V gene's germline CDR1 is SGHNT and CDR2 YYREEE (reference sequence). CDR3: CASSVSGHTEAFF. Written as DNA, the CDR3 is TGTGCCAGCAGCGTATCGGGCCACACTGAAGCTTTCTTT. The full variable domain, its missing parts supplied by reference TRBV5-4 and TRBJ1-1, is ETGVTQSPTHLIKTRGQQVTLRCSSQSGHNTVSWYQQALGQGPQFIFQYYREEENGRGNFPPRFSGLQFPNYSSELNVNALELDDSALYLCASSVSGHTEAFFGQGTRLTVV.

The chain links TRBV7-9 to TRBJ2-1; perhaps D is TRBD1 or TRBD2 (6 bases each). In germline, CDR1 is SEHNR, CDR2 FQNEAQ (reference sequence). Trimming removed 4 bases at V and 10 bases at J, with 11 bases between. The length of the CDR3 is 12 residues. The DNA of the CDR3 is TGTGCCAGCAGCTGGGGGGCCCGCGAGCAGTTCTTC. It yields the protein CASSWGAREQFF. The full variable domain, its missing parts supplied by reference TRBV7-9 and TRBJ2-1, is DTGVSQNPRHKITKRGQNVTFRCDPISEHNRLYWYRQTLGQGPEFLTYFQNEAQLEKSRLLSDRFSAERPKGSFSTLEIQRTEQGDSAMYLCASSWGAREQFFGPGTRLTVL.

The chain recombines TRBV29-1 with TRBJ1-5; 7 bases match TRBD1. J lost 2 bases, V lost 6 bases, and 1 base had no gene match. This CDR3 has 12 amino acids. The germline V gene encodes CDR1 SQVTM and CDR2 ANQGSEA. The CDR3 is CSVGTGNQPQHF. For the CDR3, the DNA is TGCAGCGTCGGGACAGGCAATCAGCCCCAGCATTTT.

The chain combines TRBV7-9 with TRBJ2-7; 9 nucleotides align to TRBD1. After removal of 0 bases from V and 6 bases from J, the junction contained 12 bases not matched to a gene. CDR1 and CDR2 from the germline V gene are SEHNR and FQNEAQ (reference sequence). The CDR3 runs 17 residues. CDR3 DNA sequence: TGTGCCAGCAGCTTAGCAGCCCCGGGACAGGGTATCGCCGAGCAGTACTTC. It codes for CASSLAAPGQGIAEQYF.